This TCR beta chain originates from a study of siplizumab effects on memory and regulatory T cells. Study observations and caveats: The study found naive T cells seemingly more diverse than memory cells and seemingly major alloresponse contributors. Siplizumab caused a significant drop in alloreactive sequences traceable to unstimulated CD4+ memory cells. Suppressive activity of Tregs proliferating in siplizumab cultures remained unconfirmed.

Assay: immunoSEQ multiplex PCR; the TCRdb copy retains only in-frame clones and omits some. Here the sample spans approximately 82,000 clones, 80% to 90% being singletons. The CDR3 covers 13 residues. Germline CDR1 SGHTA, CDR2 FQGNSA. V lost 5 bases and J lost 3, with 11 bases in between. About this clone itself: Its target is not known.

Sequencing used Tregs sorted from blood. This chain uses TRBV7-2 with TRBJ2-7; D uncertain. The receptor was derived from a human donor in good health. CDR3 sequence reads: CASSPPTVYEQYF. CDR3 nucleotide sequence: TGTGCCAGCAGCCCACCGACGGTCTACGAGCAGTACTTC.